This T cell receptor beta chain appears in the sequencing data of a study of shared clonotypes between healthy human individuals. In the study overall: Per-donor plates numbered three CD4 naive, three CD4 memory, two CD8 naive and one CD8 memory.

V gave up 3 bases and J gave up 3 bases, with 13 bases separating them. The CDR3 contains 15 residues. Germline CDR1 SEHNR, CDR2 FQNEAQ (reference sequence). Deep-level assay runs were performed. The table came from immunoSEQ multiplex PCR; TCRdb's copy has only in-frame clones and leaves some out. The sample gives about 2.3 million clones, around 93% of which show up once; 0.37% is in the top ten. Overall study results and limits: Shared clonotypes across all four donors exceeded non-shared ones in generation probability.

A split of CD4+ cells into CD45RA+ naive and CD45RA-negative memory subsets was performed. For this clone: Antigen: not known.

Sequencing was done on a sample of naive CD4+ T cells from PBMCs. The subset: CD45RA+ positively selected. The receptor was isolated from a man aged 18 to 29 in good health. Some clones in this sample may be carry-over from other donors' samples. The chain couples TRBV7-9 to TRBJ2-3; tentative D call: TRBD2 (6 bases). CDR3 protein: CASSFPPGGTDTQYF. CDR3 nucleotide sequence: TGTGCCAGCAGCTTTCCCCCTGGGGGGACAGATACGCAGTATTTT.